Listed below are T cell receptor beta chains from one sample, sequenced in a study of beta chain features in type 1 diabetes. Profiled with immunoSEQ multiplex PCR; TCRdb holds only in-frame clones, not every one. The table includes approximately 730,000 clones, roughly 13% detected once. The sample comprised naive CD4+ T cells from blood. The receptors derive from a man younger than 35 with type 1 diabetes. CDR3s include the opening cysteine and the closing phenylalanine or tryptophan. A D gene is named only where the DNA matches it firmly. Size is omitted from some rows. Given values are once, few, many or a class for expanded clones.

DNA,CDR3,V,J,D,size
TGTGCCAGCAGTTGGGGCGGGAGCTCTGGAAACACCATATATTTT,CASSWGGSSGNTIYF,TRBV6-6,TRBJ1-3,NA,NA
TGTGCCTTTCGGGGCCTAATGAATTCACCCCTCCACTTT,CAFRGLMNSPLHF,TRBV30,TRBJ1-6,NA,NA
TGTGCCAGCAGCTCCTGGGCGAACACCGGGGAGCTGTTTTTT,CASSSWANTGELFF,TRBV13,TRBJ2-2,NA,few
TGTGCCAGCGCCGGATACAATGAGCAGTTCTTC,CASAGYNEQFF,TRBV19,TRBJ2-1,NA,few
TGTGCCAGCAGCTTTCGCGGGGATAGCACAGATACGCAGTATTTT,CASSFRGDSTDTQYF,TRBV11-2,TRBJ2-3,NA,few
TGTGCCAGCAATTTGGACAGGGCTGGAAACACCATATATTTT,CASNLDRAGNTIYF,TRBV2,TRBJ1-3,TRBD1,NA
TGCAGCTCCGTTCATGTGAACACTGAAGCTTTCTTT,CSSVHVNTEAFF,TRBV29-1,TRBJ1-1,NA,NA
TGCGCCAGCAGCTTGGACGGCAGAACTAGCAATCAGCCCCAGCATTTT,CASSLDGRTSNQPQHF,TRBV5-1,TRBJ1-5,NA,few
TGTGCCAGCAGAAATGCAGGGACAGATACGCAGTATTTT,CASRNAGTDTQYF,TRBV7-3,TRBJ2-3,NA,few
TGCGCCAGCAGCACGGGAGGCAGTCTTAACACCGGGGAGCTGTTTTTT,CASSTGGSLNTGELFF,TRBV5-1,TRBJ2-2,TRBD2,NA
TGTGCCACCAGCAGACGTTCCCTAGCGGAACCCACAGATACGCAGTATTTT,CATSRRSLAEPTDTQYF,TRBV15,TRBJ2-3,TRBD2,NA
TGTGCCAGCTCACCTTCTAGCACAGATACGCAGTATTTT,CASSPSSTDTQYF,TRBV18,TRBJ2-3,NA,many
TGCGCCAGCAGCTTGACCCCCGGAGAGCAGTTCTTC,CASSLTPGEQFF,TRBV5-1,TRBJ2-1,NA,NA
TGTGCCAGCAGCTTACAGGGCCTGTCCTACGAGCAGTACTTC,CASSLQGLSYEQYF,TRBV7-9,TRBJ2-7,NA,NA
TGTGCCTGGAATTTGTTAGGGCGGAGGGAGCCCCAGCATTTT,CAWNLLGRREPQHF,TRBV30,TRBJ1-5,NA,NA
TGCGCCAGCAGCCTTCTTTACAGCCCGAACACCGGGGAGCTGTTTTTT,CASSLLYSPNTGELFF,TRBV4-1,TRBJ2-2,NA,few
TGTGCCAGCAGTTTGGGTGGGGACAGGAATTCACCCCTCCACTTT,CASSLGGDRNSPLHF,TRBV27,TRBJ1-6,TRBD1,few
TGTGCCAGCTCACCTCAGGGACAGACAAACTACGAGCAGTACTTC,CASSPQGQTNYEQYF,TRBV18,TRBJ2-7,TRBD1,few